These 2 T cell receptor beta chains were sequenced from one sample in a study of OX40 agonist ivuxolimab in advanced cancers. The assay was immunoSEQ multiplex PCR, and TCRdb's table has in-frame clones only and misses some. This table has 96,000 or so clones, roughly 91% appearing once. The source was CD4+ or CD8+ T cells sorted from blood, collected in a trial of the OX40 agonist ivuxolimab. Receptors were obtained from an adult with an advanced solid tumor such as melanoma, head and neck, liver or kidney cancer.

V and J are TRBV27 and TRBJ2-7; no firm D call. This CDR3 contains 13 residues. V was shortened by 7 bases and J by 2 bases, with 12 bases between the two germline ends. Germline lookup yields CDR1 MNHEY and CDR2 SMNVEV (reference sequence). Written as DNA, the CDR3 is TGTGCCAGCACCAAGGTAGGAGCCTACGAGCAGTACTTC. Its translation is CASTKVGAYEQYF.

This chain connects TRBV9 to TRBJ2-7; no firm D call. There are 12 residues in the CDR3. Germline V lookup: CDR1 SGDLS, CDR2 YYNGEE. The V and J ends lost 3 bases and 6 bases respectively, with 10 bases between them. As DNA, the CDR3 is TGTGCCAGCAGCGCCATGAACGGCGAGCAGTACTTC. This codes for CASSAMNGEQYF.